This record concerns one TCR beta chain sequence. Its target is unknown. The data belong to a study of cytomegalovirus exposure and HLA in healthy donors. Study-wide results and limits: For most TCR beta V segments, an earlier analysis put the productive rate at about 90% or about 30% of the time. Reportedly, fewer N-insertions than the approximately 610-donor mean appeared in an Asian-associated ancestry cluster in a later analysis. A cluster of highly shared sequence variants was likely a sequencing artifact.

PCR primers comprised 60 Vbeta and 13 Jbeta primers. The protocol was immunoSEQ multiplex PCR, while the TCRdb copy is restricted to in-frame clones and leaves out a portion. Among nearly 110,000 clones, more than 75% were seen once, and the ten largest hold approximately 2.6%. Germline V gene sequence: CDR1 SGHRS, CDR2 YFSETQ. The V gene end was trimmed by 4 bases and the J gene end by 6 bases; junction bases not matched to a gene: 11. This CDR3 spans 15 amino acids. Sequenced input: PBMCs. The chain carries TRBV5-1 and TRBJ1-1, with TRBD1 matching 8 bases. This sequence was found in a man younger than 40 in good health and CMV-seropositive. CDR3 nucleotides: TGCGCCAGCAGCGGAGACAGGGGCGGGATCGCTGAAGCTTTCTTT. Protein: CASSGDRGGIAEAFF.